This passage covers 17 T cell receptor beta chains from one sample sequenced in a study of cytomegalovirus exposure and HLA in healthy donors. A multiplex PCR was run with 60 Vbeta primers and 13 Jbeta primers. Measured with immunoSEQ multiplex PCR; TCRdb has only the in-frame clones, and not every one. This sample's table has under 200,000 clones. Sequencing was done on a sample of PBMCs. Receptors were obtained from a man aged 25 to 40 in good health and CMV-seronegative.

The chain employs TRBV19 and TRBJ2-3; 9 positions match TRBD2. The germline V gene encodes CDR1 LNHDA and CDR2 SQIVND (reference sequence). J lost 4 bases, V lost 5 bases, and 4 bases had no gene match. CDR3 size: 14 residues. As DNA, the CDR3 is TGTGCCAGTAGTCTTGCGGGAGGGGCAGATACGCAGTATTTT. As protein: CASSLAGGADTQYF.

V gene TRBV19 combines with J gene TRBJ1-5; TRBD1 matches 8 bases. Germline trimming cut 0 bases from V and 6 bases from J; bases unmatched to any gene: 7. CDR1 and CDR2 (germline): LNHDA, SQIVND (reference sequence). The CDR3 loop spans 16 amino acids. The CDR3 protein is CASSIDWTGPSQPQHF. The CDR3 nucleotides are TGTGCCAGTAGTATAGACTGGACAGGGCCTAGTCAGCCCCAGCATTTT. The full variable domain, rest sourced from reference TRBV19 and TRBJ1-5, is DGGITQSPKYLFRKEGQNVTLSCEQNLNHDAMYWYRQDPGQGLRLIYYSQIVNDFQKGDIAEGYSVSREKKESFPLTVTSAQKNPTAFYLCASSIDWTGPSQPQHFGDGTRLSIL.

The chain is built from TRBV10-1 and TRBJ1-3, with 9 bases lining up with TRBD1. CDR1 is WNHNN and CDR2 is SYGVQD in the germline V gene (reference sequence). The CDR3 sequence is 15 residues long. Unmatched junction bases numbered 6, after V lost 6 bases and J lost 3 bases. The CDR3 protein is CASSETGGFGNTIYF. The DNA for the CDR3 is TGCGCCAGCAGCGAAACAGGGGGCTTTGGAAACACCATATATTTT.

The chain has TRBV27 and TRBJ2-5, with 10 bases identical to TRBD2. This CDR3 region has 15 residues. The junction had 5 bases not matched to a gene; V was cut back by 2 bases and J by 5 bases. Germline V gene lookup returns CDR1 MNHEY and CDR2 SMNVEV (reference sequence). CDR3 in DNA: TGTGCCAGCAGTTTACTGGGACTAGCGTGGGAGACCCAGTACTTC. It translates to CASSLLGLAWETQYF.

The rearrangement links TRBV25-1 to TRBJ2-7, with TRBD2 matching 9 bases. CDR3 size: 16 residues. V shed 2 bases, J shed 2 bases, and the junction held 7 bases outside the gene matches. Germline V gene data show CDR1 as MGHDK and CDR2 as SYGVNS. DNA of the CDR3: TGTGCCAGCAGTGAACCAACTAGCGGGTCTCCCTACGAGCAGTACTTC. The encoded protein is CASSEPTSGSPYEQYF.

Comments on this clone: Mismatch with germline at one junction end may stem from a read error. At the DNA level, this CDR3 is encoded by other sequences in the same sample as well. The chain links TRBV19 to TRBJ1-5; 7 bases match TRBD1. In germline, CDR1 is LNHDA, CDR2 SQIVND (reference sequence). This CDR3 spans 12 amino acids. CDR3 bases: TGCGCCAGTAGGGGGACAGATCAGCCCCAGCATTTT. Amino acids: CASRGTDQPQHF.

In DNA, the CDR3 is TGTGCCAGCAGGTTCCTTTATGGCTACACCTTC. It is translated as CASRFLYGYTF. The chain uses TRBV7-9 and TRBJ1-2; the D is unclear. Germline V lookup: CDR1 SEHNR, CDR2 FQNEAQ (reference sequence). This CDR3 is built from 11 residues. Trimming shortened V by 6 bases and J by 5 bases, and 7 bases separated the two germline ends.

The J gene is TRBJ2-7, the V gene TRBV28; TRBD2 matches 13 bases. V was pared by 6 bases and J by 2 bases, with 7 bases of the junction left unmatched. The CDR3 sequence is 16 residues long. The germline V gene encodes CDR1 MDHEN and CDR2 SYDVKM. The CDR3 region is CASSLAGTSGTYEQYF. The CDR3 bases are TGTGCCAGCAGCTTAGCCGGGACTAGCGGGACCTACGAGCAGTACTTC.

This rearrangement joins TRBV7-6 to TRBJ2-2; 9 nucleotides match TRBD1. From germline, CDR1 is SGHVS and CDR2 FNYEAQ. This CDR3 has 15 residues. Germline trimming cut 5 bases from V and 5 bases from J; bases unmatched to any gene: 6. In nucleotides, the CDR3 is TGTGCCAGCAGCACTGGGACAGGGCGAACCGGGGAGCTGTTTTTT. Protein sequence: CASSTGTGRTGELFF.

The V and J genes are TRBV5-1 and TRBJ2-7, with 8 bases aligning to TRBD2. The CDR3 is made up of 15 amino acids. V was pared by 3 bases and J by 3 bases, with 8 bases of the junction left unmatched. Germline CDR1 is SGHRS and CDR2 is YFSETQ. CDR3 DNA: TGCGCCAGCAGCTCTCCGGGACTAGAGGTCTACGAGCAGTACTTC. Protein product: CASSSPGLEVYEQYF.

The chain combines TRBV5-1 with TRBJ2-1; the D is unclear. The CDR3 totals 12 residues. The germline V gene has CDR1 SGHRS and CDR2 YFSETQ. The V and J ends lost 6 bases and 5 bases respectively, with 9 bases between them. CDR3 nucleotide sequence: TGCGCCAGCAAGAGGTCGGACAATGAGCAGTTCTTC. Translating gives CASKRSDNEQFF.

V usage is TRBV29-1 and J usage is TRBJ2-1; D gene ambiguous. The CDR3 has 12 residues. CDR1 is SQVTM and CDR2 is ANQGSEA in the germline V gene. V dropped 4 bases and J dropped 8 bases, with 12 bases sitting between them. Written as DNA, the CDR3 is TGCAGCGTTGGTAACCTGGGCTATGAGCAGTTCTTC. Its protein is CSVGNLGYEQFF.

The chain is built from TRBV11-2 and TRBJ2-2; TRBD1 might be the D (6 bases). Between the trimmed V and J ends, which lost 1 base and 5 bases, there was a span of 11 bases. Germline values: CDR1 SGHAT, CDR2 FQNNGV. The CDR3 runs 15 residues. This CDR3 reads CASSLGRGQTGELFF. The CDR3 coding sequence is TGTGCCAGCAGCTTAGGAAGGGGACAAACCGGGGAGCTGTTTTTT.

The V gene is TRBV5-4, the J gene TRBJ1-1, with D unresolved. V was clipped by 2 bases and J by 1 base, with 6 bases between them. Germline V lookup: CDR1 SGHNT, CDR2 YYREEE (reference sequence). This CDR3 comprises 13 residues. The CDR3 loop is CASSFSGNTEAFF. The CDR3 bases are TGTGCCAGCAGCTTCTCAGGGAACACTGAAGCTTTCTTT.

The V gene is TRBV4-1, the J gene TRBJ2-1; 9 bases line up with TRBD2. Germline V lookup: CDR1 MGHRA, CDR2 YSYEKL. The CDR3 is made up of 17 amino acids. Trimming took 1 base from V and 0 from J; bases not matched to a gene: 4. The CDR3 DNA follows: TGCGCCAGCAGCCAAGTATTAGCGGGAGTCTCCTACAATGAGCAGTTCTTC. Translated: CASSQVLAGVSYNEQFF.

This chain links TRBV7-2 with TRBJ2-3, with 10 nucleotides matching TRBD2. This CDR3 spans 17 amino acids. J lost 2 bases, V lost 5 bases, and 10 bases had no gene match. In germline, CDR1 is SGHTA, CDR2 FQGNSA. This CDR3 is CASSARTSGALTDTQYF. The CDR3 DNA reads TGTGCCAGCAGCGCGCGGACTAGCGGAGCCCTCACAGATACGCAGTATTTT.

The rearrangement links TRBV15 to TRBJ1-4; D might be TRBD1 (5 bases). The V and J ends lost 0 bases and 4 bases respectively, with 9 bases between them. In germline, CDR1 is LNHNV, CDR2 YYDKDF (reference sequence). This CDR3 region has 15 residues. This CDR3 is CATSRDGAGNEKLFF. The CDR3 region has the DNA TGTGCCACCAGCAGAGATGGGGCTGGTAATGAAAAACTGTTTTTT.